This T cell receptor beta chain emerged from a study of identical twins (dated by TCRdb to the mid-2010s). Looking at the study overall: TCR alpha and beta repertoires from monozygotic twins, unrelated adults of various ages and cord blood were deep-sequenced to test whether fetal clonotypes persist. To rule out contamination, the twin experiments were replicated at different times with different library preparation protocols. The paper as a whole reports these results and caveats: A weaker excess of twin sharing was found in beta out-of-frame sequences because the signal-to-noise ratio was lowered by fewer shared sequences. Because the same donors could not be followed over many years, the conclusions depended on cross-sectional statistical analysis. Fewer insertions were carried by abundant cord blood beta clonotypes; a weaker similar trend was observed in young adult naive repertoires, while no such trend was observed in memory repertoires. Out-of-frame TCR alpha sharing in monozygotic twins was systematically underestimated by recombination models, whereas sharing between unrelated individuals was in agreement with the recombination models. Zero-insertion analyses could be partly confounded by invariant T cells such as MAIT and iNKT, though diverse VJ usage argued against such confounding for most clonotypes. Compared with coincidental sharing between unrelated individuals, out-of-frame TCR alpha sequences shared between twins showed an excess of sequences with low generation probability.

This clonotype was detected many times. The antigen this receptor binds is unknown. Base qualities are not recorded, but no much larger clone differs from it by a single base. Library prep was done by 5' RACE. TCRdb records Illumina HiSeq 2000 as the sequencer. A universal primer binding site was added through template switching, and the final cDNA carried a unique molecular identifier so that TCR cDNA molecules could be counted accurately. Specific primers in the conserved constant-segment region were used to synthesize first-strand cDNA for TCR alpha and beta chains. Each cDNA library was double barcoded, with a SMART-Mk sample barcode plus Illumina barcodes, to control for contamination. TruSeq adapter sequences and Illumina sample barcodes were added in two successive PCR steps. The TCR alpha and beta cDNA libraries were sequenced on the Illumina HiSeq platform using custom primers. The paper's processing steps were these. MiGEC was used to process raw reads and extract unique molecular identifiers, and MiXCR was used to find CDR3 positions. Recombination models were inferred per individual with the repgenHMM and IGoR tools using an EM algorithm. Shared clonotypes were analyzed with the tcR package in R, and sharing was normalized by the product of cloneset sizes. Out-of-frame nonproductive sequences were analyzed to study raw recombination free of thymic and clonal selection effects. The public reads were reprocessed in TCRdb via fastp at Q25 and MiXCR, keeping in-frame beta chains. All rows with the same CDR3 protein become a single entry with the most common DNA and genes. TCRdb's processing, not the study's, gives the V and J calls here. Across this sample there are 250,000 to 300,000 distinct CDR3 sequences, with around 8.8% seen only once. The ten largest clones represent approximately 3% of the sample.

Only healthy Caucasian donors were included. The twin cohort consisted of three pairs of female monozygotic twins, all aged roughly 18 to 30 years. CD4+ and CD8+ T cell populations were isolated with positive isolation kits from Invitrogen. This same sample was also part of a study on yellow fever vaccine responses in identical twins. Reported in the second study: According to the authors, the vaccine-induced T cell response in identical twins seemed to be partly convergent and partly specific to each individual. Focusing on identical twins, the study followed the T cell clones that responded to the vaccine, and did so with precision.

The sequence derives from a woman younger than 30 in good health. The sample was CD8+ T cells sorted from blood.

The CDR3 protein sequence reads: CASSQGRQGIYNEQFF. The DNA is as follows: TGCGCCAGCAGCCAAGGTCGGCAGGGGATCTACAATGAGCAGTTCTTC. The V and J genes are TRBV4-3 and TRBJ2-1; the D gene is perhaps TRBD1, from 6 matching bases. The CDR3 sequence holds 16 residues, the cysteine and phenylalanine included. Just the 48-base CDR3 DNA is kept, in frame starting at base 1. The germline V gene provides CDR1 LGHNA and CDR2 YSLEER. The V end loses 1 base and the J end loses 3 bases, and a stretch of 13 bases separates them.